These 20 T cell receptor beta chains share one sample of origin, sequenced in a study of T-cell reconstitution after alpha-beta-depleted transplantation in children (dated by TCRdb to between 2015 and 2016). Receptors were amplified or captured by PCR. The sample was run on an Illumina HiSeq 2500. TCR libraries were prepared with molecular barcoding, using unique molecular identifiers to normalize TCRbeta repertoire quantification. TCRdb reworked the public reads: Q25 trimming with fastp, MiXCR clone assembly, productive beta chains retained. Each CDR3 protein appears once, grouped with its most common genes and DNA. Here the sample has around 80,000 distinct CDR3 sequences; about a sixth occur a single time. 51% of the sample goes to the ten largest clones. The intended sense of this specimen's treatment or condition label: allogeneic hematopoietic cell transplantation with graft depleted of TCRalphabeta T cells and CD19 B cells.

Here the sequenced sample was PBMCs, mostly from graft donor cells, taken 360 days after TCRalphabeta/CD19-depleted stem cell transplant. Receptor source: a male patient between 2 and 9 years old who had a stem cell transplant for acute lymphoblastic leukemia, so the T cells may come from the graft donor.

This clonotype was observed many times. This chain connects TRBV5-1 to TRBJ2-3; 9 bases are a match to TRBD1. Losses at the gene ends were 4 bases for V and 3 bases for J; bases not matched to a gene: 6. Germline loops: CDR1 SGHRS, CDR2 YFSETQ. There are 15 residues in the CDR3. The CDR3 region is CASSLDGQGTDTQYF. CDR3 sequence (DNA): TGCGCCAGCAGCCTTGACGGACAGGGGACAGATACGCAGTATTTT.

This clonotype was seen a few times. This chain joins TRBV20-1 and TRBJ2-7; 11 nucleotides line up with TRBD2. V was clipped by 8 bases and J by 6 bases; unmatched bases: 6. The CDR3 loop spans 12 amino acids. Germline assignment: CDR1 DFQATT and CDR2 SNEGSKA (reference sequence). The CDR3 nucleotides read TGCAGTCCTTCCGGGACTAGCGGCGAGCAGTACTTC. Translated: CSPSGTSGEQYF.

This clonotype was observed a few times. V and J are TRBV5-6 and TRBJ2-7, with 12 bases lining up with TRBD2. Unmatched junction bases numbered 16, after V lost 1 base and J lost 11 bases. The CDR3 is 17 residues long. Per germline, CDR1 SGHDT and CDR2 YYEEEE. CDR3 in DNA: TGTGCCAGCAGCTTGTTCGGTGGTTCGACTAGCGGGAGCGGGGAGTACTTC. It codes for CASSLFGGSTSGSGEYF.

On this clonotype itself: One end of the junction fails to match germline, which may point to a read error. CDR3 in DNA: TGTGCCAGCAGTACCAGACAGGGAAAAATCATTCAGTACTTC. This gives the protein CASSTRQGKIIQYF. This chain links TRBV12-3 or TRBV12-4 with TRBJ2-4; TRBD1 matches 7 bases. This CDR3 region has 14 residues.

This clonotype was counted a few times. The rearrangement links TRBV21-1 to TRBJ2-7; TRBD1, the D gene given by the table, was not confirmed from the DNA. TRBV21-1 corresponds to a pseudogene. This CDR3 contains 15 residues. The CDR3 loop reads CASTDGTNFAHEQYF. The DNA of the CDR3 is TGTGCCAGCACTGACGGGACAAACTTTGCTCACGAGCAGTACTTC.

Here the CDR3 reads CASSEGRGNFADTQYF. The CDR3 DNA reads TGTGCCAGCAGCGAGGGCCGAGGTAATTTCGCAGATACGCAGTATTTT. The genes are TRBV9 and TRBJ2-3, with unresolved D. Germline CDR1 is SGDLS and CDR2 is YYNGEE. This CDR3 spans 16 amino acids. Between the trimmed V and J ends, which lost 3 bases and 4 bases, there was a span of 18 bases.

This clonotype was picked up a small number of times. J is TRBJ2-7 and V is TRBV20-1; D is undetermined. The germline gives CDR1 DFQATT, CDR2 SNEGSKA (reference sequence). The CDR3 consists of 13 residues. The ends were cut back, 0 bases at V and 5 bases at J, with 11 bases in the middle. The CDR3 protein is CSARDSWSHEQYF. The CDR3, as DNA: TGCAGTGCTAGAGATTCCTGGTCTCACGAGCAGTACTTC.

The CDR3 loop reads CASSPSGRHNEQFF. In DNA form, the CDR3 reads TGTGCCAGCAGTCCCAGCGGGAGGCACAATGAGCAGTTCTTC. This chain uses TRBV12-3 or TRBV12-4 with TRBJ2-1, with 9 nucleotides matching TRBD2. The V segment lost 5 bases and the J segment 5 bases; nucleotides outside the gene matches: 4. This CDR3 has 14 residues.

This clonotype has just a few counts. DNA of the CDR3: TGCGCCAGCAGCTTGAGTAGCGGGAGACTCTACAATGAGCAGTTCTTC. It translates to CASSLSSGRLYNEQFF. The chain carries TRBV5-1 and TRBJ2-1, with TRBD2 matching over 9 bases. The CDR3 is 16 amino acids. V dropped 1 base and J dropped 3; count of bases not matched to a gene: 5. In germline, CDR1 is SGHRS, CDR2 YFSETQ. Drawing the rest from reference TRBV5-1 and TRBJ2-1, the complete variable domain is KAGVTQTPRYLIKTRGQQVTLSCSPISGHRSVSWYQQTPGQGLQFLFEYFSETQRNKGNFPGRFSGRQFSNSRSEMNVSTLELGDSALYLCASSLSSGRLYNEQFFGPGTRLTVL.

The chain links TRBV19 to TRBJ2-3, with D tentatively TRBD2 (5 bases). Looked up from germline, CDR1 is LNHDA and CDR2 is SQIVND (reference sequence). V dropped 6 bases and J dropped 0 bases, with 13 bases sitting between them. The CDR3 runs to 15 residues. CDR3 residues: CASSQRDPSTDTQYF. The CDR3 bases are TGTGCCAGTAGCCAGAGGGATCCTAGCACAGATACGCAGTATTTT.

Ten or more counts support this clonotype. V usage is TRBV20-1 and J usage is TRBJ2-3; D is uncertain. V was pared by 1 base and J by 2 bases, with 10 bases between. Germline-derived CDR1 and CDR2 are DFQATT and SNEGSKA (reference sequence). This CDR3 has 14 amino acids. Here the CDR3 reads CSARVNIDTDTQYF. As DNA, the CDR3 is TGCAGTGCTAGAGTTAATATAGACACAGATACGCAGTATTTT.

The V and J genes are TRBV4-1 and TRBJ2-1, with 15 positions matching TRBD2. Germline trimming cut 2 bases from V and 7 bases from J; bases unmatched to any gene: 6. Looked up from germline, CDR1 is MGHRA and CDR2 is YSYEKL. This CDR3 region has 17 residues. The CDR3 spells CASSQPPGLAGGNEQFF. In nucleotides, the CDR3 is TGCGCCAGCAGCCAACCGCCCGGACTAGCGGGAGGGAATGAGCAGTTCTTC.

The chain carries TRBV4-2 and TRBJ2-7; 7 bases line up with TRBD1. There are 16 residues in the CDR3. Looked up from germline, CDR1 is LGHNA and CDR2 is YNFKEQ. Unmatched junction bases numbered 8, after V lost 0 bases and J lost 3 bases. DNA for the CDR3: TGTGCCAGCAGCCAAGATTCGCCGACAGGGCACTACGAGCAGTACTTC. It encodes CASSQDSPTGHYEQYF.

The V gene is TRBV12-3 or TRBV12-4, the J gene TRBJ2-6; D remains unclear. Trimming left V 1 base short and J 4 bases short, with 11 bases between. The CDR3 totals 16 residues. CDR3 DNA: TGTGCCAGCAGTTTAGGGTCCACAACGGGGGCCAACGTCCTGACTTTC. Translated, it gives CASSLGSTTGANVLTF.

This clonotype was seen a handful of times. The CDR3 DNA is TGTGCCAGCAGCTTAATCGGACAGGCGAGTGCTAGCACAGATACGCAGTATTTT. It specifies CASSLIGQASASTDTQYF. The genes are TRBV7-8 and TRBJ2-3, with 7 nucleotides matching TRBD1. The germline CDR1 and CDR2 sequences are SGHVS and FQNEAQ. Unmatched junction bases numbered 11, after V lost 2 bases and J lost 0 bases. The CDR3 runs to 18 residues. Based on the CDR3 plus reference TRBV7-8 and TRBJ2-3, the full variable domain is GAGVSQSPRYKVAKRGQDVALRCDPISGHVSLFWYQQALGQGPEFLTYFQNEAQLDKSGLPSDRFFAERPEGSVSTLKIQRTQQEDSAVYLCASSLIGQASASTDTQYFGPGTRLTVL.

This clonotype was seen repeatedly, ten times or more. DNA of the CDR3: TGTGCCACCGCTTCGACAACTAATGAAAAACTGTTTTTT. Its protein is CATASTTNEKLFF. The chain has TRBV15 and TRBJ1-4; no clear D gene. V was pared by 8 bases and J by 0 bases, with 7 bases between. Germline CDR1 is LNHNV and CDR2 is YYDKDF (reference sequence). The CDR3 is 13 residues long. Combining the CDR3 with reference TRBV15 and TRBJ1-4 gives the whole variable domain DAMVIQNPRYQVTQFGKPVTLSCSQTLNHNVMYWYQQKSSQAPKLLFHYYDKDFNNEADTPDNFQSRRPNTSFCFLDIRSPGLGDTAMYLCATASTTNEKLFFGSGTQLSVL.

This clonotype was detected only a few times. The chain links TRBV11-1 to TRBJ2-1; 12 nucleotides match TRBD2. J was trimmed by 8 bases and V by 5 bases; bases with no gene match: 10. The CDR3 is 16 amino acids. CDR1 is SGHAT, CDR2 FQDESV, per germline (reference sequence). CDR3 loop: CASSLRLAGVVDEQFF. CDR3 bases: TGTGCCAGCAGCCTCAGACTAGCGGGAGTAGTCGATGAGCAGTTCTTC.

This clonotype appeared many times. The chain is built from TRBV5-1 and TRBJ2-2; a possible D gene is TRBD1 (6 bases). Germline CDR1 is SGHRS and CDR2 is YFSETQ. Trimming stripped 4 bases from V and 0 bases from J, with 13 bases between. This CDR3 contains 16 residues. The DNA of the CDR3 is TGCGCCAGCAGCCTACGACAGGTGCCGAACACCGGGGAGCTGTTTTTT. It specifies CASSLRQVPNTGELFF.

The sample holds a few counts of this clonotype. The chain has TRBV15 and TRBJ2-4; TRBD2 aligns across 7 bases. CDR1 and CDR2 from the germline V gene are LNHNV and YYDKDF (reference sequence). This CDR3 is 16 amino acids long. V shed 5 bases, J shed 0 bases, and the junction held 7 bases outside the gene matches. The CDR3 here is CATSRGLVLAKNIQYF. The CDR3 nucleotides read TGTGCCACCAGCCGCGGACTAGTCTTAGCCAAAAACATTCAGTACTTC.

This clonotype was seen a few times. The chain carries TRBV29-1 and TRBJ2-7, with 7 bases aligning to TRBD1. Unmatched junction bases numbered 2, after V lost 6 bases and J lost 0 bases. The germline V gene encodes CDR1 SQVTM and CDR2 ANQGSEA. There are 12 residues in the CDR3. CDR3 sequence (DNA): TGCAGCGTGACAGGGAACTCCTACGAGCAGTACTTC. Translated, it gives CSVTGNSYEQYF.